Below, 18 T cell receptor beta chains from the same sample are listed, as sequenced in a study of T-cell memory formation after mild COVID-19. TCRdb fed the 5' RACE reads into MiXCR, producing one record per CDR3 protein. The table records 200,000 to 300,000 distinct CDR3 sequences, around 15% of them present only once. The sample consisted of PBMCs or a T cell subset sorted from them (not recorded which). These receptors all come from a man aged 18 to 35 who had mild COVID-19 (a few samples of this study predate the infection). Cell type and time point are not known.

The chain carries TRBV25-1 and TRBJ1-4; tentatively, D is TRBD1 (6 bases). The germline V and J ends were trimmed by 3 bases and 7 bases, with 15 bases remaining between them. Germline CDR1 MGHDK, CDR2 SYGVNS. The CDR3 has 15 amino acids. The CDR3, as DNA: TGTGCCAGCAGTGACCCCAGGGGAATTAGTGAAAAACTGTTTTTT. It encodes CASSDPRGISEKLFF.

The CDR3 DNA reads as TGCGCCAGCAGCTTGCCGCCAGCGGAGACCCAGTACTTC. This encodes CASSLPPAETQYF. The chain couples TRBV5-1 to TRBJ2-5; D ambiguous. CDR1 and CDR2 from the germline V gene are SGHRS and YFSETQ. The V and J ends lost 1 base and 5 bases respectively, with 9 bases between them. The CDR3 is 13 residues long.

J is TRBJ1-1 and V is TRBV29-1, with a weak D call TRBD1 (5 bases). This CDR3 comprises 12 residues. CDR1 and CDR2 from the germline V gene are SQVTM and ANQGSEA. Trimming removed 7 bases from V and 1 base from J, with 10 bases in between. The CDR3 spells CSAHGQNTEAFF. For the CDR3, the DNA is TGCAGCGCCCATGGACAGAACACTGAAGCTTTCTTT.

This clonotype was detected only a few times. The rearrangement uses TRBV5-1 and TRBJ2-1; perhaps D is TRBD1 or TRBD2 (5 bases each). The CDR3 runs to 16 residues. Trimming took off 5 bases at V and 0 bases at J, with 15 bases between the two ends. Germline loops: CDR1 SGHRS, CDR2 YFSETQ. CDR3 coding DNA: TGCGCCAGCAGGGGGACGGGGCCGAGCTCCTACAATGAGCAGTTCTTC. Amino acids: CASRGTGPSSYNEQFF.

The chain has TRBV27 and TRBJ1-1; no firm D call. Germline CDR1 is MNHEY and CDR2 is SMNVEV (reference sequence). V gave up 2 bases and J gave up 3 bases, with 10 bases separating them. CDR3 length: 14 residues. CDR3: CASSLGPGYTEAFF. CDR3 nucleotides: TGTGCCAGCAGTTTAGGTCCGGGGTACACTGAAGCTTTCTTT.

CDR3 DNA sequence: TGTGCCAGCAGTCCAGGGGCGTTAGGGGTCTACGAGCAGTACGTC. Protein product: CASSPGALGVYEQYV. The V call is TRBV12-3 or TRBV12-4, the J call TRBJ2-7; D perhaps matches TRBD1 (6 bases). V lost 5 bases and J lost 3, with 17 bases in between. The CDR3 consists of 15 residues.

The chain combines TRBV27 with TRBJ2-1; D gene ambiguous. CDR3 length: 11 amino acids. Germline CDR1 reads MNHEY; CDR2 reads SMNVEV (reference sequence). The ends were cut back, 3 bases at V and 10 bases at J, with 7 bases in the middle. The CDR3, as DNA: TGTGCCAGCAGTTTGTTCGGGGAGCAGTTCTTC. Translation gives CASSLFGEQFF.

J is TRBJ1-1 and V is TRBV6-2 or TRBV6-3, with 7 bases fitting TRBD1. The CDR3 consists of 14 residues. With V trimmed by 7 bases and J by 1 base, 6 bases remained unmatched. The germline V gene has CDR1 MNHEY and CDR2 SVGEGT. The CDR3 sequence is CASIQGVENTEAFF. The CDR3 DNA reads TGTGCCAGCATTCAGGGGGTAGAGAACACTGAAGCTTTCTTT.

A few counts support this clonotype. This chain links TRBV13 with TRBJ2-7, with TRBD1 matching over 7 bases. This CDR3 region has 15 residues. The germline V gene has CDR1 PRHDT and CDR2 FYEKMQ (reference sequence). Trimming cost V 4 bases and J 1 base; bases outside gene matches: 7. Written as DNA, the CDR3 is TGTGCCAGCAGCTACAGGGACAGTCGTTCCTACGAGCAGTACTTC. Translation: CASSYRDSRSYEQYF.

The V call is TRBV2, the J call TRBJ2-7; D gene unclear. With 2 bases removed from V and 2 bases from J, the gap between germline ends came to 19 bases. Germline CDR1 is SNHLY and CDR2 is FYNNEI. The CDR3 sequence is 17 residues long. The CDR3 loop reads CASSERRNTLFTYEQYV. CDR3 nucleotide sequence: TGTGCCAGCAGTGAACGACGTAACACCTTGTTCACCTACGAGCAGTACGTC.

This chain links TRBV9 with TRBJ2-2; 11 bases fit TRBD2. The CDR3 sequence is 17 residues long. J lost 5 bases, V lost 3 bases, and 9 bases had no gene match. Germline V lookup: CDR1 SGDLS, CDR2 YYNGEE. The CDR3 nucleotides read TGTGCCAGCAGCGCATCCGGGACTAGCGGTGGTACCGGGGAGCTGTTTTTT. Protein: CASSASGTSGGTGELFF.

The table lists this clonotype with a few counts. This chain connects TRBV18 to TRBJ2-6, with 7 nucleotides matching TRBD2. V was clipped by 2 bases and J by 0 bases; unmatched bases: 7. The germline gives CDR1 KGHSH, CDR2 LQKENI. This CDR3 has 18 residues. CDR3 sequence reads: CASSPSQRGFSGANVLTF. CDR3 nucleotides: TGTGCCAGCTCACCAAGCCAGCGGGGTTTCTCTGGGGCCAACGTCCTGACTTTC.

The chain joins TRBV5-1 to TRBJ2-3, with D maybe TRBD2 (5 bases). Germline V lookup: CDR1 SGHRS, CDR2 YFSETQ. This CDR3 comprises 14 residues. The V gene lost 1 base and the J gene lost 4 bases, with 10 bases spanning the gap. Here the CDR3 DNA reads TGCGCCAGCAGCTTGTGGGTCGGGGCAGATACGCAGTATTTT. Translated, it gives CASSLWVGADTQYF.

The chain combines TRBV5-1 with TRBJ2-3; D remains unclear. Trimming removed 4 bases at V and 1 base at J, with 10 bases between. CDR1 and CDR2 (germline): SGHRS, YFSETQ. The CDR3 extends over 14 amino acids. CDR3 protein: CASSPYRGTDTQYF. Here the CDR3 DNA reads TGCGCCAGCAGCCCCTACCGGGGCACAGATACGCAGTATTTT.

CDR3 sequence (DNA): TGTGCCAGCAGTAGCCGTAGGACTACTAACTATGGCTACACCTTC. Encoded protein: CASSSRRTTNYGYTF. The V and J genes are TRBV12-3 or TRBV12-4 and TRBJ1-2, with D hard to call. The ends were cut back, 5 bases at V and 0 bases at J, with 13 bases in the middle. This CDR3 comprises 15 residues.

The V gene is TRBV6-5, the J gene TRBJ2-6, with D perhaps being TRBD1 or TRBD2 (6 bases each). V was shortened by 0 bases and J by 5 bases, with 17 bases between the two germline ends. The CDR3 has 18 amino acids. The germline CDR1 and CDR2 sequences are MNHEY and SVGAGI. The CDR3 region is CASSYSTGGPLWANVLTF. Here the CDR3 DNA reads TGTGCCAGCAGTTACTCGACCGGGGGCCCTCTCTGGGCCAACGTCCTGACTTTC.

The V gene is TRBV5-6, the J gene TRBJ2-3; a weak D match, TRBD2 (6 bases). CDR3 size: 14 residues. V was shortened by 3 bases and J by 2 bases, with 10 bases between the two germline ends. Germline CDR1 SGHDT, CDR2 YYEEEE. CDR3 sequence (DNA): TGTGCCAGCAGCTCCGCGGGGACCACAGATACGCAGTATTTT. This gives the protein CASSSAGTTDTQYF.

The table lists this clonotype with a few counts. This chain joins TRBV29-1 and TRBJ2-2, with TRBD2 identical over 10 bases. V dropped 5 bases and J dropped 2; count of bases not matched to a gene: 8. CDR1 is SQVTM and CDR2 is ANQGSEA in the germline V gene. This CDR3 has 16 amino acids. This chain's CDR3 is CSVSLLAGFNTGELFF. In nucleotides, the CDR3 is TGCAGCGTTTCTTTACTAGCGGGGTTTAACACCGGGGAGCTGTTTTTT.